One and the same sample provided the 13 T cell receptor beta chains below, sequenced in a study of blood T cell repertoires in COVID-19. Profiling relied on immunoSEQ multiplex PCR, and the TCRdb table lists in-frame clones only, not all of them. This sample has approximately 380,000 clones, with 88% found just once. Sequenced: PBMCs or T cells enriched from blood (not recorded which). Receptors originate from a woman younger than 35 who had recovered from COVID-19.

The V call is TRBV6-1, the J call TRBJ2-2; 10 bases match TRBD1. Germline V lookup: CDR1 MNHNS, CDR2 SASEGT. V was clipped by 4 bases and J by 7 bases; unmatched bases: 9. This CDR3 spans 16 amino acids. The DNA for the CDR3 is TGTGCCAGCAGTGGAGTGGACAGGGGGATTCTCGGGGAGCTGTTTTTT. Translated, it gives CASSGVDRGILGELFF.

The chain links TRBV7-9 to TRBJ2-2; unclear D gene. The V end lost 5 bases, the J end lost 2 bases, and 12 bases lay between the germline ends. Germline lookup yields CDR1 SEHNR and CDR2 FQNEAQ (reference sequence). The CDR3 runs to 15 residues. Here the CDR3 reads CASSPQVLNTGELFF. CDR3 bases: TGTGCCAGCAGCCCCCAGGTCCTAAACACCGGGGAGCTGTTTTTT.

The genes are TRBV30 and TRBJ1-1, with a tentative D call TRBD1 (6 bases). This CDR3 is built from 12 residues. V was shortened by 8 bases and J by 0 bases, with 10 bases between the two germline ends. Germline CDR1 and CDR2: GTSNPN and SVGIG (reference sequence). DNA of the CDR3: TGTGCCGGAGACAGGATGAACACTGAAGCTTTCTTT. Amino acid sequence: CAGDRMNTEAFF. Variable domain in full (rest from reference TRBV30 and TRBJ1-1): SQTIHQWPATLVQPVGSPLSLECTVEGTSNPNLYWYRQAAGRGLQLLFYSVGIGQISSEVPQNLSASRPQDRQFILSSKKLLLSDSGFYLCAGDRMNTEAFFGQGTRLTVV.

CDR3 DNA sequence: TGTGCCAGCAGCTTTCAGGGATTGGGGGGAGTTAACTATGGCTACACCTTC. This encodes CASSFQGLGGVNYGYTF. The genes are TRBV7-2 and TRBJ1-2; D is possibly TRBD1 (5 bases). The CDR3 is 17 amino acids. Germline assignment: CDR1 SGHTA and CDR2 FQGNSA. The germline V and J ends were trimmed by 3 bases and 1 base, with 18 bases remaining between them.

V usage is TRBV5-1 and J usage is TRBJ2-7; 10 bases agree with TRBD1. J lost 6 bases, V lost 4 bases, and 13 bases had no gene match. The CDR3 runs 16 residues. The germline gives CDR1 SGHRS, CDR2 YFSETQ. CDR3 in DNA: TGCGCCAGCAGCACAAGACAGGGGGCTCCTAACGGCGAGCAGTACTTC. As protein: CASSTRQGAPNGEQYF.

The chain recombines TRBV7-8 with TRBJ1-3; weak D call: TRBD1 (6 bases). Germline values: CDR1 SGHVS, CDR2 FQNEAQ. With 4 bases removed from V and 2 bases from J, the gap between germline ends came to 24 bases. CDR3 length: 19 amino acids. CDR3 residues: CASSSQWDIVASTGNTIYF. The CDR3 region has the DNA TGTGCCAGCAGCTCCCAGTGGGACATAGTAGCTTCCACTGGAAACACCATATATTTT.

The chain employs TRBV29-1 and TRBJ1-2, with 12 nucleotides matching TRBD1. The V segment lost 5 bases and the J segment 4 bases; nucleotides outside the gene matches: 2. The CDR3 contains 13 residues. Germline-derived CDR1 and CDR2 are SQVTM and ANQGSEA. The CDR3 nucleotides read TGCAGCGTTTTGGGACAGGGGGCCTATGGCTACACCTTC. It yields the protein CSVLGQGAYGYTF.

V and J are TRBV18 and TRBJ2-5; perhaps TRBD1 as D (5 bases). Trimming left V 1 base short and J 0 bases short, with 9 bases between. The CDR3 sequence is 15 residues long. Germline CDR1 reads KGHSH; CDR2 reads LQKENI. Here the CDR3 reads CASSPRSGYQETQYF. The CDR3 DNA follows: TGTGCCAGCTCACCACGTTCAGGGTACCAAGAGACCCAGTACTTC.

The chain couples TRBV19 to TRBJ1-5, with TRBD1 matching 9 bases. V gave up 4 bases and J gave up 12 bases; unmatched junction bases: 13. The CDR3 runs to 15 residues. In germline, CDR1 is LNHDA, CDR2 SQIVND (reference sequence). The CDR3 loop is CASSTPGQGLSGQHF. CDR3 nucleotide sequence: TGTGCCAGTAGTACGCCGGGACAGGGACTATCAGGCCAGCATTTT.

The J gene is TRBJ1-3, the V gene TRBV30; 12 positions agree with TRBD1. The CDR3 runs 16 residues. After removal of 5 bases from V and 1 base from J, the junction contained 6 bases not matched to a gene. In germline, CDR1 is GTSNPN, CDR2 SVGIG (reference sequence). CDR3 nucleotide sequence: TGTGCCTGGTCTACGGGACAGGGGGCGTCTGGAAACACCATATATTTT. Protein sequence: CAWSTGQGASGNTIYF.

The V gene is TRBV11-3, the J gene TRBJ2-3; 9 bases agree with TRBD2. With 4 bases clipped from V and 6 bases from J, the junction kept 11 bases outside the gene matches. Germline lookup yields CDR1 SGHNT and CDR2 YENEEA. CDR3 length equals 16 residues. This CDR3 is CASSSRASGVADTQYF. CDR3 DNA: TGTGCCAGCAGCTCCCGAGCTAGCGGGGTGGCGGATACGCAGTATTTT.

The chain has TRBV5-1 and TRBJ2-7, with D tentatively TRBD1 (5 bases). V dropped 0 bases and J dropped 5 bases, with 12 bases sitting between them. The CDR3 contains 14 residues. Per the germline V gene, CDR1 is SGHRS and CDR2 is YFSETQ. The CDR3 bases are TGCGCCAGCAGCTTGGCCTCCAGGGAAAACGAGCAGTACTTC. Translated, it gives CASSLASRENEQYF.

The chain is built from TRBV19 and TRBJ1-1; TRBD1 matches at 10 bases. Looked up from germline, CDR1 is LNHDA and CDR2 is SQIVND (reference sequence). V was clipped by 4 bases and J by 1 base; unmatched bases: 6. The CDR3 is 16 residues long. The CDR3 bases are TGTGCCAGTAGTAACTGGGGACAGGGGAAGAACACTGAAGCTTTCTTT. This sequence encodes CASSNWGQGKNTEAFF.